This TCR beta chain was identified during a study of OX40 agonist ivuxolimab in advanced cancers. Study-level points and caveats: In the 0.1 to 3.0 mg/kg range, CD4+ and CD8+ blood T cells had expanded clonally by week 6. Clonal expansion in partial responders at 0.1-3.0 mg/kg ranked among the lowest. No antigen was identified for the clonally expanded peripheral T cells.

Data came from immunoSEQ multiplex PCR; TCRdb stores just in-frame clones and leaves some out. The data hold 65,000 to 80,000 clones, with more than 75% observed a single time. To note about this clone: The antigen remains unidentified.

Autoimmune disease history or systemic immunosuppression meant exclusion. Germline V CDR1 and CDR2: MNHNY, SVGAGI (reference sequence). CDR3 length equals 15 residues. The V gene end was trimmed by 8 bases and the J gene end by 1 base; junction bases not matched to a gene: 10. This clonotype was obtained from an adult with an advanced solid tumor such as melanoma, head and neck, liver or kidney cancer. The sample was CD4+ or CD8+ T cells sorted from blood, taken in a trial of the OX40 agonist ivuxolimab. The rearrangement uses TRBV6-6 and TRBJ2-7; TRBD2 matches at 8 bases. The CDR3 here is CASDPTGGGSYEQYF. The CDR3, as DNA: TGTGCCAGCGACCCTACGGGGGGGGGATCCTACGAGCAGTACTTC.